This TCR beta chain was recovered during a study of CD8 T cells in ankylosing spondylitis (dated by TCRdb to about 2017). Broadly, across the study: T cell receptor beta repertoires were profiled in healthy donors and ankylosing spondylitis patients so that disease-linked TCR variants could be found. The full study cohort was made up of over 20 ankylosing spondylitis patients and roughly 100 healthy donors. Peripheral blood samples were taken, and synovial fluid was additionally collected from ankylosing spondylitis patients. The study at large found these results: Some of the motif variants had been reported before in the synovial fluid and blood of reactive arthritis patients, a finding that suggests common disease-initiation mechanisms. In peripheral blood, the disease-linked clones were found at relatively low frequencies and had a CD8+ phenotype. A TCR beta motif of several highly homologous amino acid variants appeared characteristic of blood from ankylosing spondylitis patients. The disease-linked clones were reported as significantly enriched in matched synovial fluid samples from ankylosing spondylitis patients.

The sequencing machine was an Illumina HiSeq 2500. TCR beta libraries were prepared by quantitative 5'-RACE with molecular barcodes. The study's processing was this. A new computational method based on a probabilistic model of VDJ rearrangement was used to identify disease-linked TCR variants. The raw public reads went through TCRdb reprocessing: fastp at Q25, MiXCR clone calling, in-frame beta chains kept. CDR3 protein duplicates are merged, each entry listing the most common genes and DNA. None of the V and J calls come from the authors' own analysis; TCRdb made them. The sample profile shows about 330,000 distinct CDR3 sequences; 7% to 9% of them were found once. The ten largest clonotypes hold about 14% of the sample. In the case of this clonotype: Its recognized antigen is unknown. Per-base qualities were not stored, and no clone one base away is much larger.

The CDR3 measures 12 amino acids from cysteine to phenylalanine. The entry retains the CDR3 DNA only, 36 bases that are in frame from base 1. The germline V gene supplies CDR1 SGHDT and CDR2 YYEEEE. V lost 9 bases and J lost 8 bases; the stretch between them is 17 bases long. The chain joins TRBV5-6 to TRBJ2-5, with the D gene too uncertain to name. Source material: blood, either unsorted or a sorted T cell fraction (not recorded which). The origin of this receptor is a male donor with ankylosing spondylitis. Read as DNA, the sequence is TGTGCCATGGGCCCCGGGCCCGGTACCCAGTACTTC. This sequence encodes CAMGPGPGTQYF.